One and the same sample provided the 10 T cell receptor beta chains below, sequenced in a study of neurological immune-mediated disorders. In TCRdb, the 5' RACE reads were re-called with MiXCR into one record per CDR3 protein. The data show roughly 80,000 distinct CDR3 sequences, with 17% seen just once and 15% held by the top ten. The sequenced sample consisted of PBMCs. The receptors originated from a woman between 40 and 55 years old in good health.

Points on this clonotype: A much more abundant neighbour one base away suggests this may be a read error. J is TRBJ1-5 and V is TRBV7-2, with D tentatively TRBD1 (5 bases). V lost 5 bases to trimming and J lost 2 bases, with 10 bases between them. Germline CDR1 is SGHTA and CDR2 is FQGNSA. This CDR3 is 14 amino acids long. The CDR3 sequence is CASSRWDGNQPQHF. In DNA, the CDR3 is TGTGCCAGCAGCAGGTGGGACGGCAATCAGCCCCAGCATTTT.

In this sample, this clonotype turned up many times. The chain joins TRBV28 to TRBJ2-3; D not certain. The CDR3 has 14 amino acids. Germline CDR1 and CDR2: MDHEN and SYDVKM. Trimming pared 10 bases from V and 0 bases from J, leaving 14 bases between. The CDR3 reads CAIKDNTSTDTQYF. CDR3 bases: TGTGCCATCAAAGACAACACTAGCACAGATACGCAGTATTTT.

This clonotype was seen repeatedly, ten times or more. The genes are TRBV5-1 and TRBJ2-5; D perhaps matches TRBD2 (5 bases). There are 15 residues in the CDR3. Germline V gene lookup returns CDR1 SGHRS and CDR2 YFSETQ. V was clipped by 3 bases and J by 4 bases, with 16 bases between them. As DNA, the CDR3 is TGCGCCAGCAGCTCGCGGACGGGCCGGGGAGAGACCCAGTACTTC. This translates into CASSSRTGRGETQYF.

This clonotype occurred many times. The rearrangement uses TRBV3-1 and TRBJ2-1; TRBD2 agrees at 8 bases. CDR1 is LGHDT, CDR2 YNNKEL, per germline (reference sequence). This CDR3 is built from 15 residues. V was pared by 7 bases and J by 9 bases, with 14 bases of the junction left unmatched. The CDR3 is CASNRGGRFKGEQFF. CDR3 DNA: TGTGCCAGCAACCGGGGGGGCCGGTTTAAGGGTGAGCAGTTCTTC.

Many counts were recorded for this clonotype. The chain uses TRBV28 and TRBJ2-1; 8 bases map to TRBD2. The CDR3 contains 15 residues. V gave up 1 base and J gave up 4 bases; unmatched junction bases: 3. Per the germline V gene, CDR1 is MDHEN and CDR2 is SYDVKM. CDR3 coding DNA: TGTGCCAGCAGTTTATTGCGGGGGGATTACAATGAGCAGTTCTTC. It yields the protein CASSLLRGDYNEQFF.

This clonotype was seen repeatedly, ten times or more. This chain uses TRBV20-1 with TRBJ2-3, with no clear D. Trimming removed 4 bases at V and 2 bases at J, with 7 bases between. Germline V gene data show CDR1 as DFQATT and CDR2 as SNEGSKA (reference sequence). The CDR3 is 12 residues long. This CDR3 is CSAIFSTDTQYF. The CDR3 nucleotides are TGCAGTGCTATTTTTTCCACAGATACGCAGTATTTT.

The CDR3 reads CSASGQGYEQYV. In DNA form, the CDR3 reads TGCAGTGCTAGTGGACAGGGGTACGAGCAGTACGTC. The V call is TRBV20-1, the J call TRBJ2-7; 9 positions match TRBD1. The CDR3 extends over 12 amino acids. The junction had 1 base not matched to a gene; V was cut back by 3 bases and J by 4 bases. In germline, CDR1 is DFQATT, CDR2 SNEGSKA (reference sequence).

In its sample, this clonotype was seen many times. The chain uses TRBV10-3 and TRBJ2-7, with 9 bases lining up with TRBD2. Looked up from germline, CDR1 is ENHRY and CDR2 is SYGVKD. The CDR3 extends over 12 amino acids. V dropped 6 bases and J dropped 5; count of bases not matched to a gene: 2. The CDR3: CAISSGGNEQYF. The CDR3, as DNA: TGTGCCATCAGCAGCGGGGGGAACGAGCAGTACTTC.

This clonotype was found many times. The CDR3 coding sequence is TGTGCCAGCAGCCAAGAGGCCGGGACAGGGGGAGGGGATACGCAGTATTTT. Its protein is CASSQEAGTGGGDTQYF. The chain joins TRBV3-1 to TRBJ2-3, with TRBD1 identical over 11 bases. Trimming cost V 0 bases and J 6 bases; bases outside gene matches: 8. This CDR3 is 17 amino acids long. CDR1 is LGHDT and CDR2 is YNNKEL in the germline V gene (reference sequence).

This clonotype was counted at least ten times. The genes are TRBV27 and TRBJ2-2; no reliable D call. V was shortened by 2 bases and J by 4 bases, with 14 bases between the two germline ends. In germline, CDR1 is MNHEY, CDR2 SMNVEV (reference sequence). This CDR3 region has 16 residues. CDR3 nucleotide sequence: TGTGCCAGCAGTTTAGATGGGGAAGCGAGCACCGGGGAGCTGTTTTTT. As protein: CASSLDGEASTGELFF.